This T cell receptor beta chain was identified in a study of cytomegalovirus exposure and HLA in healthy donors. Study summary: For the 300 to 450 genotyped donors, about 79% fell within the Caucasian-associated ancestry cluster. Whole-study results and caveats: The authors listed around 150 TCR beta chains as cytomegalovirus-associated.

Both 60 Vbeta primers and 13 Jbeta primers went into the PCR. Sequenced by immunoSEQ multiplex PCR; TCRdb stores in-frame clones only, minus some. The sample has about 120,000 clones, roughly 63% seen once. At the time of sampling, donors were nominally healthy, though unrecorded immune exposures were likely. CDR1 is SNHLY, CDR2 FYNNEI, per germline. This CDR3 region has 14 residues. Trimming cost V 8 bases and J 0 bases; bases outside gene matches: 3. This clone was counted once. What it binds is not known. The chain couples TRBV2 to TRBJ2-3, with TRBD2 identical over 9 bases. This clonotype was obtained from a man in his forties in good health and CMV-seropositive. Sequenced input: PBMCs. The CDR3 region has the DNA TGTGCCAGCGGCGGACTAGCGAGCACAGATACGCAGTATTTT. Its protein is CASGGLASTDTQYF.